A single sample is the source of the 2 T cell receptor beta chains below, sequenced in a study of technical replicates of blood from a few donors. Some clones are missing from TCRdb's copy, which holds only in-frame ones; the method was immunoSEQ multiplex PCR. This sample carries about 82,000 clones, 96% of them seen once, and the ten largest clones take around 0.35%. Sequenced input: T cells isolated from PBMCs. The receptors come from a human donor in good health.

V and J are TRBV2 and TRBJ2-1; D gene uncertain. Trimming pared 5 bases from V and 2 bases from J, leaving 16 bases between. The CDR3 has 16 amino acids. The germline CDR1 and CDR2 sequences are SNHLY and FYNNEI. The CDR3 region is CASSLTLGGTYNEQFF. The CDR3 coding sequence is TGTGCCAGCAGTTTGACTCTGGGTGGCACCTACAATGAGCAGTTCTTC. Drawing the rest from reference TRBV2 and TRBJ2-1, the complete variable domain is EPEVTQTPSHQVTQMGQEVILRCVPISNHLYFYWYRQILGQKVEFLVSFYNNEISEKSEIFDDQFSVERPDGSNFTLKIRSTKLEDSAMYFCASSLTLGGTYNEQFFGPGTRLTVL.

This clone was detected once. CDR3 loop: CASSPPSGYEQYF. The CDR3 DNA sequence: TGTGCCAGCAGCCCGCCGTCAGGATACGAGCAGTACTTC. The rearrangement links TRBV5-4 to TRBJ2-7; D not resolved. The ends were cut back, 4 bases at V and 4 bases at J, with 12 bases in the middle. This CDR3 spans 13 amino acids. Germline CDR1 SGHNT, CDR2 YYREEE (reference sequence). The full variable domain, in which reference TRBV5-4 and TRBJ2-7 provide the parts outside the CDR3, is ETGVTQSPTHLIKTRGQQVTLRCSSQSGHNTVSWYQQALGQGPQFIFQYYREEENGRGNFPPRFSGLQFPNYSSELNVNALELDDSALYLCASSPPSGYEQYFGPGTRLTVT.